A selection of T cell receptor beta chains follows, all from one sample in a study of T-cell memory formation after mild COVID-19. TCRdb fed the 5' RACE reads into MiXCR, producing one record per CDR3 protein. Found here are about 430,000 distinct CDR3 sequences, 24% of them singletons; the top ten hold 8.5% to 9%. Sequencing input: PBMCs or a T cell subset sorted from them (not recorded which). The receptors originated from an adult woman who had mild COVID-19 (a few samples of this study predate the infection). Cell type and time point are not known. Both conserved end residues are part of each CDR3. A D gene is named only where the DNA matches it firmly. A clone size is listed for some rows: how often the clone was seen (once, few, many), or a class if it is expanded.

j_gene | v_gene | d_gene | abundance | CDR3aa | CDR3nt
TRBJ1-6 | TRBV7-9 | NA | many | CASSETAKRSPLHF | TGTGCCAGCAGCGAGACCGCTAAGAGGTCACCCCTCCACTTT
TRBJ1-2 | TRBV4-1 | NA | NA | CASSQEVNFGVHGYTF | TGCGCCAGCAGCCAAGAGGTGAATTTCGGAGTCCATGGCTACACCTTC
TRBJ1-1 | TRBV7-9 | NA | few | CASSDGAKMNTEAFF | TGTGCCAGCAGCGACGGAGCGAAGATGAACACTGAAGCTTTCTTT
TRBJ1-2 | TRBV12-3/TRBV12-4 | TRBD1 | many | CASSRDSNYGYTF | TGTGCCAGCAGTCGGGACAGTAACTATGGCTACACCTTC
TRBJ2-2 | TRBV6-5 | TRBD1 | NA | CASSHLRTGGVGELFF | TGTGCCAGCAGCCACCTACGGACAGGTGGGGTCGGGGAGCTGTTTTTT
TRBJ1-1 | TRBV7-2 | NA | NA | CASSLVAAAMNTEAFF | TGTGCCAGCAGCTTAGTAGCGGCAGCGATGAACACTGAAGCTTTCTTT
TRBJ1-6 | TRBV7-9 | TRBD1 | many | CASQTGAYNSPLHF | TGTGCCTCCCAGACAGGGGCCTATAATTCACCCCTCCACTTT
TRBJ2-7 | TRBV6-2/TRBV6-3 | NA | few | CASQAHEVDEQYF | TGTGCCAGCCAAGCGCATGAGGTTGACGAGCAGTACTTC
TRBJ2-3 | TRBV7-3 | NA | NA | CASSPFPERTDTQYF | TGTGCCAGCAGCCCATTTCCCGAACGTACAGATACGCAGTATTTT
TRBJ2-7 | TRBV20-1 | TRBD2 | few | CSARDGLAGDEQYF | TGCAGTGCTAGAGATGGACTAGCGGGAGACGAGCAGTACTTC
TRBJ2-5 | TRBV19 | TRBD2 | NA | CASSMSASGGARGETQYF | TGTGCCAGTAGTATGTCGGCTAGCGGGGGGGCCCGTGGAGAGACCCAGTACTTC
TRBJ2-6 | TRBV25-1 | NA | few | CASSEFLAGANVLTF | TGTGCCAGCAGTGAATTTCTCGCTGGGGCCAACGTCCTGACTTTC
TRBJ2-3 | TRBV15 | NA | NA | CATSRERWGTDTQYF | TGTGCCACCAGCAGAGAACGGTGGGGCACAGATACGCAGTATTTT
TRBJ2-5 | TRBV7-9 | NA | few | CASSLATVRETQYF | TGTGCCAGCAGCTTAGCGACAGTGCGGGAGACCCAGTACTTC
TRBJ2-1 | TRBV7-3 | TRBD2 | few | CASSSGLAGGGEQFF | TGTGCCAGCAGCTCGGGACTAGCGGGGGGAGGTGAGCAGTTCTTC
TRBJ2-1 | TRBV28 | NA | NA | CASSLLGSQRYNEQFF | TGTGCCAGCAGTTTATTAGGCAGCCAGAGGTACAATGAGCAGTTCTTC